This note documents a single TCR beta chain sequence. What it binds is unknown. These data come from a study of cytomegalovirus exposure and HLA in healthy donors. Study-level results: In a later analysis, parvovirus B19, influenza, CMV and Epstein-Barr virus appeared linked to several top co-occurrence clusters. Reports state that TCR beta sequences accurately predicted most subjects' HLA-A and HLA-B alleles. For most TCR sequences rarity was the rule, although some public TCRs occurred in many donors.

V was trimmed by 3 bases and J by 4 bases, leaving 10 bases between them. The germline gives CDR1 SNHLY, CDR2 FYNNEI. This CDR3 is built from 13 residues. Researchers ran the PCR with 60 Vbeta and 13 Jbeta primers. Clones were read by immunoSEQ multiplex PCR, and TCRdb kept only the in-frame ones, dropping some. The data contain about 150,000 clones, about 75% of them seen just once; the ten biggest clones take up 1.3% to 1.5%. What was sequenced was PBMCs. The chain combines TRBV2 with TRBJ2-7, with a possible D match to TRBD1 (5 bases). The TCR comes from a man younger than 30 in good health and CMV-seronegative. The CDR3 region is CASSEGRAYEQYF. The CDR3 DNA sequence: TGTGCCAGCAGTGAGGGCAGGGCATACGAGCAGTACTTC. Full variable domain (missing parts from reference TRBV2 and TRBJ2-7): EPEVTQTPSHQVTQMGQEVILRCVPISNHLYFYWYRQILGQKVEFLVSFYNNEISEKSEIFDDQFSVERPDGSNFTLKIRSTKLEDSAMYFCASSEGRAYEQYFGPGTRLTVT.